The clone carrying this T cell receptor (beta chain) was seen at least ten times. It was RNA transcripts that yielded the amplified TCR beta CDR3 regions. A first-round RT-PCR of the TCR CDR3 used the HTBI primer set. TCRdb ran MiXCR on the multiplex PCR reads and lists one entry per CDR3 protein. The sample has just over 550,000 distinct CDR3 sequences; roughly 50% are singletons. These data come from a study of T cells in Graves' hyperthyroidism and ophthalmopathy. CDR3 length: 14 residues. CDR1 and CDR2 (germline): ENHRY, SYGVKD. V lost 5 bases to trimming and J lost 7 bases, with 14 bases between them. Patients were aged 18 to 65, had disease duration under 2 months, and had newly diagnosed hyperthyroidism. Diagnoses were established using clinical symptoms, serum thyroxine and TRAb, thyroid ultrasound and orbital computed tomography.

The sample was peripheral blood or thyroid tissue (not recorded which). This TCR was recovered from a woman between 18 and 30 years old with Graves' hyperthyroidism. J is TRBJ1-4 and V is TRBV10-3, with D uncertain. CDR3 region: CAISSAGVGEKLFF. The CDR3 coding sequence is TGTGCCATCAGTTCCGCCGGGGTGGGTGAAAAACTGTTTTTT.